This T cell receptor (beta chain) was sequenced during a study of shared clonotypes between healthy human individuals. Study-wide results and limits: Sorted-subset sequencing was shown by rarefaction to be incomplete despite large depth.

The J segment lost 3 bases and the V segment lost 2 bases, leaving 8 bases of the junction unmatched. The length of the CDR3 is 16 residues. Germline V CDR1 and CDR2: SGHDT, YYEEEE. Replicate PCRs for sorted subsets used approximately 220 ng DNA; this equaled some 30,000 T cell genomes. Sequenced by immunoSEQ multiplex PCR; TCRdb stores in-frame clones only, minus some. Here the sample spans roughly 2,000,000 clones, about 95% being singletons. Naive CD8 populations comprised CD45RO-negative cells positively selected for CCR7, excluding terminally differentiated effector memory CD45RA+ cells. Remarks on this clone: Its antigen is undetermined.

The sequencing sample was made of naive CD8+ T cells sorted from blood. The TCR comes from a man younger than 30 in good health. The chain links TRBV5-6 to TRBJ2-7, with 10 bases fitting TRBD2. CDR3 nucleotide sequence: TGTGCCAGCAGCTTTTCTAGCGGGAGAAAGAACTACGAGCAGTACTTC. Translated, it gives CASSFSSGRKNYEQYF.